This is a list of T cell receptor beta chains from one sample in a study of cytomegalovirus exposure and HLA in healthy donors. TCRdb's table, derived via immunoSEQ multiplex PCR, lists solely in-frame clones and lacks some. The repertoire table contains about 62,000 clones. Sequencing used PBMCs. These receptors all come from a young man in good health and CMV-seropositive. The CDR3 runs from the conserved cysteine through the conserved F or W. Each record gives: D gene, V gene, J gene, CDR3 DNA, CDR3 protein. D genes are given only for firm matches.

>TRBD1|TRBV11-3|TRBJ2-1
TGTGCCAGCAGCTTAGGGGAGAGGGACAGGGGGGGTGAGCAGTTCTTC
CASSLGERDRGGEQFF
>-|TRBV30|TRBJ1-6
TGTGCCTGGAGTGTGGACGGGGGAGTTTCACCCCTCCACTTT
CAWSVDGGVSPLHF
>-|TRBV29-1|TRBJ1-1
TGCAGCGTACTGGACAGTCTAAACACTGAAGCTTTCTTT
CSVLDSLNTEAFF
>TRBD2|TRBV7-9|TRBJ2-2
TGTGCCAGCAGCTTAGAAGGCGGGAGGGCTGCCGGGGAGCTGTTTTTT
CASSLEGGRAAGELFF
>-|TRBV9|TRBJ2-5
TGTGCCAGCAGCGTAGTGGCGGGAAAGGGGGAGACCCAGTACTTC
CASSVVAGKGETQYF
>-|TRBV6-5|TRBJ2-3
TGTGCCAGCAGTTACGGAACAGGCACAGATACGCAGTATTTT
CASSYGTGTDTQYF
>-|TRBV6-1|TRBJ1-2
TGTGCCAGCAGTGAAGCGTTGAGTCGCAATGCGGGCTACACCTTC
CASSEALSRNAGYTF
>-|TRBV5-1|TRBJ2-2
TGCGCCAGCAGCTTGGTGCTAGCGAGTGCCACCGGGGAGCTGTTTTTT
CASSLVLASATGELFF
>-|TRBV7-2|TRBJ2-7
TGTGCCAGCAGCTTAGTTCGCAGCTCCTACGAGCAGTACTTC
CASSLVRSSYEQYF
>-|TRBV9|TRBJ2-3
TGTGCCAGCAGCGTAGGGGGGCCGGGGGATACGCAGTATTTT
CASSVGGPGDTQYF
>-|TRBV30|TRBJ2-7
TGTGCCTGGAACAGGGACTCCTACGAGCAGTACTTC
CAWNRDSYEQYF
>TRBD1|TRBV5-1|TRBJ1-2
TGCGCCAGCAGCTTGGACGGGACAGGGGCTGGCTACACCTTC
CASSLDGTGAGYTF
>TRBD2|TRBV7-6|TRBJ2-1
TGTGCCAGCAGCTTCCGGCGGGAGGGCGAGGATGAGCAGTTCTTC
CASSFRREGEDEQFF
>TRBD2|TRBV5-1|TRBJ2-1
TGCGCCAGCAGCTCTGCGGGAGTAGGACCCGACAATGAGCAGTTCTTC
CASSSAGVGPDNEQFF
>-|TRBV21-1|TRBJ1-5
TGTGCCAGCAGCAAACGGAGTTCAGGGAAACATCAGCCCCAGCATTTT
CASSKRSSGKHQPQHF
>TRBD1|TRBV7-6|TRBJ2-7
TGTGCCAGCAGCTTAGGAGGGGGCCCCTACGAGCAGTACTTC
CASSLGGGPYEQYF
>TRBD1|TRBV7-9|TRBJ1-2
TGTGCCAGCAGGCCAACCGGGACAGGGGTACATGGCTACACCTTC
CASRPTGTGVHGYTF
>-|TRBV6-5|TRBJ2-5
TGTGCCAGCAGTGAACCACAGGGAAGAGAGACCCAGTACTTC
CASSEPQGRETQYF
>TRBD2|TRBV13|TRBJ2-1
TGTGCCAGCAGCCTAGGGACTAGCGCATACAATGAGCAGTTCTTC
CASSLGTSAYNEQFF
>-|TRBV27|TRBJ2-5
TGTGCCAGCAGGTTCCTACCAGGGGTGAAGACCCAGTACTTC
CASRFLPGVKTQYF
>TRBD1|TRBV11-1|TRBJ1-4
TGTGCCAGCAGCTTAGTTGGCAGGGGGTGGGAAAAACTGTTTTTT
CASSLVGRGWEKLFF
>TRBD1|TRBV7-9|TRBJ1-1
TGTGCCAGCAGCTCCCGGACAGGGAACACTGAAGCTTTCTTT
CASSSRTGNTEAFF
>TRBD1|TRBV9|TRBJ2-7
TGTGCCAGCAGCGCGACGGGACAGGGATACGAGCAGTACTTC
CASSATGQGYEQYF
>TRBD1|TRBV9|TRBJ2-1
TGTGCCAGCAGCGTAGGAATTCCGGGACAGGGATTATCCGACAATGAGCAGTTCTTC
CASSVGIPGQGLSDNEQFF
>-|TRBV6-6|TRBJ2-1
TGTGCCAGCGCAACATGGGGGGATGAGCAGTTCTTC
CASATWGDEQFF
>TRBD1|TRBV9|TRBJ1-1
TGTGCCAGCAGCGTAGAAGGACAGGCAAACACTGAAGCTTTCTTT
CASSVEGQANTEAFF
>TRBD2|TRBV30|TRBJ2-7
TGTGCCTGGAGTGGCGGGGGTCGCTACGAGCAGTACTTC
CAWSGGGRYEQYF
>-|TRBV4-2|TRBJ1-1
TGTGCCAGCAGCCAAGATTCCCTAGGCGGGGAGATCTTTCGGGCTGAAGCTTTCTTT
CASSQDSLGGEIFRAEAFF
>-|TRBV19|TRBJ1-1
TGTGCCAGTACCGAAGCCCAGGGCTCGGTGACTGGAGCTTTCTTT
CASTEAQGSVTGAFF
>-|TRBV7-2|TRBJ2-3
TGTGCCAGCAGCTTGGGGGGGCCGACAGATACGCAGTATTTT
CASSLGGPTDTQYF
>-|TRBV30|TRBJ2-3
TGTGCCTGGAGTGTACTAGTTAGAGGCGCAGATACGCAGTATTTT
CAWSVLVRGADTQYF
>-|TRBV10-3|TRBJ1-5
TGTGCCATCAGTGATGCCCAGGATCAGCCCCAGCATTTT
CAISDAQDQPQHF
>-|TRBV4-1|TRBJ2-6
TGCGCCAGCAGCCAAGCGACAGTGAACGTCCTGACTTTC
CASSQATVNVLTF